The 15 T cell receptor beta chains in this list originate from one sample, sequenced in a study of T cell responses to AZD1222 COVID-19 vaccine. Assay used: immunoSEQ multiplex PCR; TCRdb lists only in-frame clones, some missing. This sample has tens of thousands of clones, with approximately 88% found just once. The sequencing used peripheral blood, collected on day 0 of AZD1222 vaccination. The source is an adult in good health.

V is TRBV7-2 and J is TRBJ1-2; D not certain. Germline CDR1 and CDR2: SGHTA and FQGNSA. The V and J ends lost 4 bases and 8 bases respectively, with 14 bases between them. The CDR3 has 13 residues. The CDR3 protein is CASSSDGLGGYTF. CDR3 nucleotide sequence: TGTGCCAGCAGCTCTGACGGCCTGGGAGGCTACACCTTC. Looking up the rest from reference TRBV7-2 and TRBJ1-2 gives the full variable domain: GAGVSQSPSNKVTEKGKDVELRCDPISGHTALYWYRQSLGQGLEFLIYFQGNSAPDKSGLPSDRFSAERTGGSVSTLTIQRTQQEDSAVYLCASSSDGLGGYTFGSGTRLTVV.

The gene calls are TRBV4-2 and TRBJ1-2; D gene uncertain. CDR1 LGHNA and CDR2 YNFKEQ come from the germline V gene. V lost 0 bases and J 6 bases, leaving 8 bases between the germline ends. The CDR3 extends over 13 amino acids. DNA for the CDR3: TGTGCCAGCAGCCAAGACCCAGGAGATGGCTACACCTTC. It is translated as CASSQDPGDGYTF.

CDR3 residues: CASRDGRSMNTEAFF. CDR3 in DNA: TGTGCCAGCAGGGACGGACGGAGTATGAACACTGAAGCTTTCTTT. The rearrangement uses TRBV2 and TRBJ1-1; no reliable D call. Germline values: CDR1 SNHLY, CDR2 FYNNEI. V dropped 6 bases and J dropped 0 bases, with 14 bases sitting between them. The CDR3 contains 15 residues.

The gene calls are TRBV15 and TRBJ1-2; D remains unclear. From germline, CDR1 is LNHNV and CDR2 YYDKDF (reference sequence). Trimming removed 5 bases at V and 10 bases at J, with 17 bases between. The length of the CDR3 is 13 residues. CDR3 amino acids: CATSWGRDRPYTF. The CDR3 DNA sequence: TGTGCCACCAGCTGGGGTCGTGATCGGCCCTACACCTTC. The full variable domain, with the rest looked up from reference TRBV15 and TRBJ1-2, is DAMVIQNPRYQVTQFGKPVTLSCSQTLNHNVMYWYQQKSSQAPKLLFHYYDKDFNNEADTPDNFQSRRPNTSFCFLDIRSPGLGDTAMYLCATSWGRDRPYTFGSGTRLTVV.

The chain links TRBV7-9 to TRBJ1-4; 8 nucleotides align to TRBD1. V shed 4 bases and J 6 bases; nucleotides not matched to a gene: 7. CDR3 length: 15 amino acids. Germline CDR1 SEHNR, CDR2 FQNEAQ (reference sequence). The CDR3 DNA reads TGTGCCAGCAGCTCAGGGGGCGCGGGGGATGAAAAACTGTTTTTT. It encodes CASSSGGAGDEKLFF.

The chain combines TRBV19 with TRBJ1-5; D is ambiguous. Per the germline V gene, CDR1 is LNHDA and CDR2 is SQIVND (reference sequence). V was clipped by 3 bases and J by 0 bases, with 3 bases between them. The CDR3 spans 13 residues. CDR3 sequence: CASSMGSNQPQHF. CDR3 nucleotide sequence: TGTGCCAGTAGTATGGGTAGCAATCAGCCCCAGCATTTT.

This chain uses TRBV27 with TRBJ1-2; D remains ambiguous. Germline loops: CDR1 MNHEY, CDR2 SMNVEV (reference sequence). V lost 5 bases and J lost 7, with 17 bases in between. The CDR3 loop spans 14 amino acids. In DNA, the CDR3 is TGTGCCAGCAGTCCCCGATTGATAAATCGTGGCTACACCTTC. Protein product: CASSPRLINRGYTF.

The chain uses TRBV7-6 and TRBJ2-5; D gene unclear. This CDR3 contains 13 residues. Trimming removed 1 base from V and 4 bases from J, with 7 bases in between. Germline values: CDR1 SGHVS, CDR2 FNYEAQ. CDR3 sequence: CASSLGGPETQYF. For the CDR3, the DNA is TGTGCCAGCAGCTTAGGCGGTCCAGAGACCCAGTACTTC.

The chain is built from TRBV14 and TRBJ1-2, with D possibly matching TRBD1 (5 bases). V was shortened by 3 bases and J by 5 bases, with 16 bases between the two germline ends. CDR1 is SGHDN, CDR2 FVKESK, per germline. This CDR3 is 15 amino acids long. CDR3 nucleotides: TGTGCCAGCAGCCACCTCCGGGACGGAGGTTATGGCTACACCTTC. Its protein is CASSHLRDGGYGYTF.

The CDR3 nucleotides are TGTGCTAGTGGTTTGGTACGGAGCTTTACTAGCGGGAGGGGGCGAGAGACCCAGTACTTC. Encoded protein: CASGLVRSFTSGRGRETQYF. The chain joins TRBV12-5 to TRBJ2-5, with 13 nucleotides matching TRBD2. CDR1 and CDR2 from the germline V gene are LGHNT and FRNRAP. The CDR3 loop spans 20 amino acids. Germline trimming cut 0 bases from V and 4 bases from J; bases unmatched to any gene: 14.

The V and J genes are TRBV12-3 or TRBV12-4 and TRBJ2-5, with D perhaps matching TRBD2 (6 bases). CDR3 length: 13 residues. The ends were cut back, 6 bases at V and 2 bases at J, with 10 bases in the middle. CDR3 in amino acids: CASSRREQETQYF. The CDR3, as DNA: TGTGCCAGCAGCCGACGGGAGCAAGAGACCCAGTACTTC.

In its sample, this clone was seen once. V and J are TRBV19 and TRBJ2-1; D gene uncertain. This CDR3 comprises 15 residues. Germline CDR1 reads LNHDA; CDR2 reads SQIVND (reference sequence). Trimming removed 4 bases at V and 8 bases at J, with 18 bases between. The CDR3 here is CASSNDPPGRDEQFF. For the CDR3, the DNA is TGTGCCAGTAGTAACGACCCACCGGGTAGGGATGAGCAGTTCTTC.

This clone showed up just once. The chain combines TRBV28 with TRBJ1-2; D unresolved. Germline V gene sequence: CDR1 MDHEN, CDR2 SYDVKM. V shed 5 bases and J shed 2 bases, with 12 bases lying between them. This CDR3 contains 14 residues. CDR3 DNA: TGTGCCAGCAGTAGGATAGGGATCAACTATGGCTACACCTTC. This translates into CASSRIGINYGYTF.

There are a few counts of this clone. The gene calls are TRBV3-1 (or the pseudogene TRBV3-2) and TRBJ1-6; 9 nucleotides align to TRBD1. With 4 bases clipped from V and 10 bases from J, the junction kept 11 bases outside the gene matches. Germline CDR1 and CDR2: LGHDT and YNNKEL (reference sequence). This CDR3 spans 16 amino acids. For the CDR3, the DNA is TGTGCCAGCAGCCGGACAGGGGACCTCCACACGTCACCCCTCCACTTT. This encodes CASSRTGDLHTSPLHF.

The chain recombines TRBV6-5 with TRBJ1-1; TRBD1 matches 11 bases. Losses at the gene ends were 4 bases for V and 3 bases for J; bases not matched to a gene: 1. CDR1 MNHEY and CDR2 SVGAGI come from the germline V gene. The CDR3 is 14 amino acids. The CDR3 DNA reads as TGTGCCAGCAGTTCGGACAGGGGGCACACTGAAGCTTTCTTT. Encoded protein: CASSSDRGHTEAFF.